Described below is a single T cell receptor beta chain sequence and its context. Here immunoSEQ multiplex PCR was the method, and the copy in TCRdb shows in-frame clones only, minus some. The profile covers over 110,000 clones, with 84% appearing a single time and 3.5% to 5% taken by the ten largest. CDR3 length: 11 residues. Trimming left V 1 base short and J 5 bases short, with 5 bases between. The germline CDR1 and CDR2 sequences are DFQATT and SNEGSKA (reference sequence). The data originate from a study of blood T cell repertoires in COVID-19. On the study more broadly: Either two negative PCRs, clearance, or symptom resolution qualified Cohort 3 donors as recovered. Whether acute or convalescent, the COVID-19 samples came from the United States, Italy and Spain.

The TCR originated in a man over 45 in a cohort exposed to, infected with or recovered from COVID-19 (not recorded which). This rearrangement joins TRBV20-1 to TRBJ2-5; D unclear. Sequences were obtained from PBMCs or T cells enriched from blood (not recorded which). For the CDR3, the DNA is TGCAGTGCTAGAGCGCGGGAGACCCAGTACTTC. Protein: CSARARETQYF.